The rows below give T cell receptor beta chains drawn from one sample of a study of CD8 T cells in Susac syndrome. TCRdb recomputed calls from the immunoSEQ multiplex PCR reads with MiXCR, one row per CDR3 protein. The repertoire has 170,000 or so distinct CDR3 sequences, 85% to 95% of them found once; the top ten carry roughly 0.12%. The sequenced sample was CD4+ T cells from PBMCs. The receptor set was obtained from a human donor with Susac syndrome. Both conserved end residues are part of each CDR3. The D gene is left open where the match is weak. The size of a clone is reported for some rows only, either as once, few or many, or as a class for expanded clones.

V: TRBV6-1; J: TRBJ2-1; size: .; D: .; DNA: TGTGCCAGCAGACCGGGGACCCTCTACAATGAGCAGTTCTTC; CDR3: CASRPGTLYNEQFF
V: TRBV5-1; J: TRBJ1-1; size: .; D: TRBD1; DNA: TGCGCCAGCAGCTTGAGACAGGGACGGAGCACTGAAGCTTTCTTT; CDR3: CASSLRQGRSTEAFF
V: TRBV2; J: TRBJ2-2; size: .; D: .; DNA: TGTGCCAGCAGTGGTTGGGGCACCGGGGAGCTGTTTTTT; CDR3: CASSGWGTGELFF
V: TRBV4-1; J: TRBJ2-2; size: once; D: .; DNA: TGCGCCAGCAGCCAAGGAAGGGGGGTAAACACCGGGGAGCTGTTTTTT; CDR3: CASSQGRGVNTGELFF
V: TRBV6-5; J: TRBJ1-2; size: .; D: .; DNA: TGTGCCAGCAGTTACTCAACGGACAGAGGCTACACCTTC; CDR3: CASSYSTDRGYTF
V: TRBV10-2; J: TRBJ2-1; size: once; D: .; DNA: TGCGCCAGCAGTGGGGGCCTTAAGTACAATGAGCAGTTCTTC; CDR3: CASSGGLKYNEQFF
V: TRBV3-1; J: TRBJ1-2; size: .; D: .; DNA: TGTGCCAGCAGCCAAGAGGGGGCCGGGGGCTACACCTTC; CDR3: CASSQEGAGGYTF
V: TRBV27; J: TRBJ1-4; size: .; D: .; DNA: TGTGCCAGCAGTCCCCGTGGCGGAGAAAAACTGTTTTTT; CDR3: CASSPRGGEKLFF
V: TRBV7-7; J: TRBJ2-1; size: .; D: .; DNA: TGTGCTAGCAGCCCCGCACTAGCTTCCAGTGAGCAGTTCTTC; CDR3: CASSPALASSEQFF
V: TRBV11-2; J: TRBJ1-1; size: .; D: .; DNA: TGTGCCAGCAGCCAAAAACTATCCACTGAAGCTTTCTTT; CDR3: CASSQKLSTEAFF
V: TRBV12-3/TRBV12-4; J: TRBJ2-7; size: .; D: .; DNA: TGTGCCAGCAGTTTATGGGGGGAGCAGTACTTC; CDR3: CASSLWGEQYF
V: TRBV7-9; J: TRBJ1-2; size: .; D: .; DNA: TGTGCCAGCAGCTTTGAACGGCGCGGCTACACCTTC; CDR3: CASSFERRGYTF
V: TRBV2; J: TRBJ1-6; size: .; D: .; DNA: TGTGCCAGCAGTGTAGAGGGGGATAATTCACCCCTCCACTTT; CDR3: CASSVEGDNSPLHF
V: TRBV4-1; J: TRBJ2-7; size: .; D: .; DNA: TGCGCCAGCAGCCAAGGCGGGAAGTACGGCGGGCCTCCCTACGAGCAGTACTTC; CDR3: CASSQGGKYGGPPYEQYF
V: TRBV5-6; J: TRBJ2-2; size: .; D: .; DNA: TGTGCCAGCAGCTGGAGGACGGCGAACACCGGGGAGCTGTTTTTT; CDR3: CASSWRTANTGELFF
V: TRBV6-5; J: TRBJ2-5; size: .; D: .; DNA: TGTGCCAGCAGTCGACTACATGGTGGAGAGACCCAGTACTTC; CDR3: CASSRLHGGETQYF
V: TRBV4-1; J: TRBJ1-2; size: few; D: .; DNA: TGCGCCAGCAGCCAAACCGGGACCAAATATGGCTACACCTTC; CDR3: CASSQTGTKYGYTF
V: TRBV10-3; J: TRBJ2-1; size: .; D: .; DNA: TGTGCCATCACCGGGAGCTCCTACAATGAGCAGTTCTTC; CDR3: CAITGSSYNEQFF
V: TRBV5-4; J: TRBJ2-2; size: .; D: TRBD1; DNA: TGTGCCAGCAGCCTGTGGACAGGGGACACCGGGGAGCTGTTTTTT; CDR3: CASSLWTGDTGELFF
V: TRBV9; J: TRBJ2-3; size: .; D: TRBD2; DNA: TGTGCCAGCAGCGGCCTAGCGGGGGGGCGGGCAGATACGCAGTATTTT; CDR3: CASSGLAGGRADTQYF
V: TRBV20-1; J: TRBJ1-5; size: .; D: .; DNA: TGCAGTGCCCCGGGGGGGGCGGGCAATCAGCCCCAGCATTTT; CDR3: CSAPGGAGNQPQHF
V: TRBV30; J: TRBJ1-1; size: .; D: .; DNA: TGTGCCTGGAGTGTACCCAGGGGAACGATCACTGAAGCTTTCTTT; CDR3: CAWSVPRGTITEAFF
V: TRBV18; J: TRBJ2-6; size: .; D: .; DNA: TGTGCCAGCTCACCCCCAGGTTCCGGGGCCAACGTCCTGACTTTC; CDR3: CASSPPGSGANVLTF